What follows is one T cell receptor beta chain and its context. The antigen it recognizes is unknown. Unmatched junction bases come to 16, with V trimmed by 7 bases and J by 10 bases. Per the germline V gene, SGHRS is the CDR1 and YFSETQ is the CDR2. The CDR3 starts with the cysteine, ends with the phenylalanine, and has 15 residues. Only the CDR3 DNA stays, 45 bases, in frame from base 1. These data belong to a study of control samples from healthy donors and cancer patients (dated by TCRdb to the early 2020s). Library creation used the immunoSEQ multiplex PCR assay. Held by TCRdb, this immuneACCESS table contains in-frame sequences only and omits some clones. Under half of the omission traces to an unresolved V gene where checked; the cause of the rest is unknown. The sample table holds roughly 190,000 clones. The leading ten clones occupy more than 2% of the sample.

In this chain, TRBV5-1 is recombined with TRBJ2-1; 8 bases in the junction line up with TRBD1. The origin of this receptor is a woman aged 25 to 39 in good health. The sequenced material came from blood. The CDR3: CASGLRDRSLSEQFF. The nucleotide sequence is given as TGCGCCAGCGGACTACGGGACAGGAGCTTGAGCGAGCAGTTCTTC.